The subject of this entry is one TCR beta chain. Its antigen has not been determined. Base qualities are not recorded, but no much larger clone differs from it by a single base. The protocol used for the library was multiplex PCR. The run used an Illumina HiSeq 4000. To build TCR beta libraries, CDR3 regions were amplified by Arm-PCR using iRepertoire HTBI primers. Before sequencing, the PCR products went through gel purification. Turning to the authors' computational methods: A total of roughly 58 TRBV and some 15 TRBJ segments were identified across samples and were used for gene usage analysis of CDR3 amino acid clonotypes. COPE and FqMerger were used to merge filtered high-quality paired reads into contigs. BLAST was used to align contigs to IMGT TRBV, TRBD and TRBJ reference genes, with CDR3 defined following IMGT. Any clonotype with a frequency above 0.1% was classified as a highly expanded clone. Shannon entropy was used to measure repertoire diversity, and the Gini coefficient was used to measure V-J evenness. A clonotype was considered public if more than one individual shared it. TCRdb itself trimmed the public reads at Q25 with fastp, ran MiXCR and retained productive beta chains. Here each entry gathers all rows of one CDR3 protein and keeps the most common genes and DNA. In this record, the V and J calls reflect TCRdb's handling and not the investigators' own analysis. For this sample there are some 330,000 distinct CDR3 sequences; 20% to 25% appear just once. The top ten hold around 30% of the sample.

In the paper's terms, the time point label means: persistent/refractory GD, antithyroid drugs over 5 years with positive TRAb. For both TCR sequencing and RNA sequencing, RNA was extracted from PBMCs using TRIzol. The diagnosis of Graves' disease followed American Thyroid Association guidelines. Recruitment of patients was carried out at an endocrinology department in Xi'an, China. From each patient, 8 to 10 milliliters of peripheral blood was collected into an EDTA anticoagulant tube. PBMCs were isolated by Ficoll Paque Plus density gradient separation without further T cell sorting. An Agilent 2100 Bioanalyzer and agarose gel were used to check RNA quality, while a NanoDrop 2000 measured RNA concentration. The germline V gene (reference sequence) yields LGHDT for CDR1 and YNNKEL for CDR2. Between the V and J ends, shortened by 4 bases and 8 bases respectively, the junction contains 11 bases. CDR3 length: 13 amino acids, cysteine to phenylalanine. Kept here is only the CDR3 DNA, which spans 39 bases and is read in frame from base 1.

The sample comes from a study of regulatory T cells in long-lasting Graves disease (dated by TCRdb to the early 2020s). Regarding the complete study: To count as having persistent Graves' disease, a patient had to have received antithyroid drug treatment for over 5 years with TSH receptor autoantibodies remaining persistently positive. This study used TCR sequencing and RNA sequencing of peripheral blood to compare persistent Graves' disease patients against newly diagnosed Graves' disease patients. The study was registered as a clinical trial and conducted in China. A total of 35 or so samples were covered by TCR sequencing, comprising some 13 persistent and roughly 20 newly diagnosed Graves' disease patients. In the clinical cohort, patients with persistent Graves' disease had used antithyroid drugs for an average of roughly 10 years. The study at large found these results: Preferential use of TRBV28, TRBJ1-2 and TRBJ2-5 was observed in persistent disease, whereas TRBV20-1 and TRBJ2-1 were favored in newly diagnosed disease. More public clonotypes were shared among persistent patients (more than 2,500) than among newly diagnosed patients (966). The authors noted that the small sample size was a limitation that may lower accuracy. Because the primary lesion, thyroid tissue, could not be accessed, the study looked at peripheral blood alone. Lower TCR Shannon entropy and fewer highly expanded clones were observed in persistent Graves' disease patients than in newly diagnosed patients, which suggested clonal expansion. Sequencing and analysis were restricted to the TCR beta chain.

The clonotype comes from a woman aged 40 to 55 with Graves disease. Donor details come from another sample of the same person, matched by shared clones. Sample: peripheral blood mononuclear cells (PBMCs), taken when the disease was refractory, from a patient treated with antithyroid drugs. Rearrangement joined TRBV3-1 to TRBJ1-4, and perhaps TRBD1 as D gene, on 5 matching bases. The DNA reads as follows: TGTGCCAGCAGCCGCGAGGGGAGGGAAAAACTGTTTTTT. Translated, this gives CASSREGREKLFF.